This is a list of T cell receptor beta chains from one sample in a study of beta chain features in type 1 diabetes. Repertoires were generated with immunoSEQ multiplex PCR, while TCRdb's copy carries only in-frame clones and drops some. The table shows some 150,000 clones, with over 8.5% occurring only once. The sample comprised central memory CD4+ T cells from blood. The receptors here all came from a man in his late teens or twenties in good health. Both conserved end residues are trimmed from each CDR3. The D gene is left open where the match is weak.

J gene: TRBJ2-1
V gene: TRBV11-2
D gene: .
CDR3 protein: ASSLGSGRGPIEQF

J gene: TRBJ2-3
V gene: TRBV5-4
D gene: .
CDR3 protein: ASSSSESSRTDTQY

J gene: TRBJ1-4
V gene: TRBV7-6
D gene: .
CDR3 protein: ASSPTGTNEKLF

J gene: TRBJ2-7
V gene: TRBV7-2
D gene: TRBD1
CDR3 protein: ASSLEGTGAYEQY

J gene: TRBJ2-3
V gene: TRBV5-1
D gene: TRBD2
CDR3 protein: ASSLVAGVDTQY

J gene: TRBJ2-2
V gene: TRBV11-2
D gene: .
CDR3 protein: ASSFAATNTGELF

J gene: TRBJ2-1
V gene: TRBV9
D gene: TRBD1
CDR3 protein: ASGRTGYDNEQF

J gene: TRBJ2-7
V gene: TRBV29-1
D gene: TRBD2
CDR3 protein: SVEEGTSGRVYEQY

J gene: TRBJ2-7
V gene: TRBV7-3
D gene: TRBD1
CDR3 protein: ASSYTGTGTYEQY

J gene: TRBJ2-5
V gene: TRBV18
D gene: .
CDR3 protein: ASSPDLLETQY

J gene: TRBJ1-1
V gene: TRBV7-9
D gene: .
CDR3 protein: ASSLLRGQNTEAF

J gene: TRBJ1-1
V gene: TRBV6-5
D gene: TRBD1
CDR3 protein: ASRLGGTGGTEAF

J gene: TRBJ2-7
V gene: TRBV7-2
D gene: .
CDR3 protein: ASSLAPRAEQY

J gene: TRBJ2-5
V gene: TRBV5-1
D gene: TRBD1
CDR3 protein: ASSSGQGWETQY

J gene: TRBJ2-7
V gene: TRBV21-1
D gene: .
CDR3 protein: ASSMYRERYEQY

J gene: TRBJ2-5
V gene: TRBV7-6
D gene: .
CDR3 protein: ASSLGTDRGETQY

J gene: TRBJ2-3
V gene: TRBV30
D gene: .
CDR3 protein: AWSLGGDTQY

J gene: TRBJ2-3
V gene: TRBV4-3
D gene: .
CDR3 protein: ASSLNAGGRDTQY

J gene: TRBJ1-5
V gene: TRBV28
D gene: TRBD1
CDR3 protein: ASNDQGERQPQH

J gene: TRBJ1-4
V gene: TRBV28
D gene: .
CDR3 protein: ASSLVGLEKLF

J gene: TRBJ1-1
V gene: TRBV6-6
D gene: .
CDR3 protein: ASRRQELNTEAF

J gene: TRBJ2-5
V gene: TRBV18
D gene: .
CDR3 protein: ASSDAGYPKETQY

J gene: TRBJ2-3
V gene: TRBV27
D gene: .
CDR3 protein: ASSLLTEPRTQY

J gene: TRBJ2-5
V gene: TRBV6-5
D gene: .
CDR3 protein: ASSPSWGVQETQY

J gene: TRBJ2-2
V gene: TRBV27
D gene: TRBD2
CDR3 protein: ASSLFPPSGTNTGELF

J gene: TRBJ1-6
V gene: TRBV30
D gene: TRBD1
CDR3 protein: AWGTGDVYSPLH

J gene: TRBJ2-7
V gene: TRBV7-9
D gene: .
CDR3 protein: ASSLGASSYEQY

J gene: TRBJ1-6
V gene: TRBV9
D gene: TRBD1
CDR3 protein: ASSAQTGGISPLH

J gene: TRBJ2-7
V gene: TRBV5-1
D gene: .
CDR3 protein: ASSPSQDYEQY

J gene: TRBJ1-1
V gene: TRBV9
D gene: .
CDR3 protein: ASSVQGGGTEAF

J gene: TRBJ2-7
V gene: TRBV7-8
D gene: .
CDR3 protein: ASSFGGGSSYEQY

J gene: TRBJ2-1
V gene: TRBV19
D gene: TRBD1
CDR3 protein: ASSGRQGGTYNEQF

J gene: TRBJ2-7
V gene: TRBV16
D gene: .
CDR3 protein: ASSSLRGKYEQY

J gene: TRBJ1-1
V gene: TRBV30
D gene: .
CDR3 protein: AWSSEGNTEAF

J gene: TRBJ2-3
V gene: TRBV2
D gene: .
CDR3 protein: ASRIQPRGTDTQY

J gene: TRBJ2-3
V gene: TRBV7-2
D gene: TRBD2
CDR3 protein: ASSLSGGAADTQY

J gene: TRBJ2-2
V gene: TRBV7-2
D gene: .
CDR3 protein: ASSQLAGELF

J gene: TRBJ1-6
V gene: TRBV12-2
D gene: .
CDR3 protein: ASRLPQAPGQCVSPLH

J gene: TRBJ2-7
V gene: TRBV27
D gene: TRBD2
CDR3 protein: ASSLSYLAATSYEQY

J gene: TRBJ1-1
V gene: TRBV7-8
D gene: TRBD1
CDR3 protein: ASSARGDRVNTEAF

J gene: TRBJ2-5
V gene: TRBV7-3
D gene: .
CDR3 protein: ASSLTGGYQETQY